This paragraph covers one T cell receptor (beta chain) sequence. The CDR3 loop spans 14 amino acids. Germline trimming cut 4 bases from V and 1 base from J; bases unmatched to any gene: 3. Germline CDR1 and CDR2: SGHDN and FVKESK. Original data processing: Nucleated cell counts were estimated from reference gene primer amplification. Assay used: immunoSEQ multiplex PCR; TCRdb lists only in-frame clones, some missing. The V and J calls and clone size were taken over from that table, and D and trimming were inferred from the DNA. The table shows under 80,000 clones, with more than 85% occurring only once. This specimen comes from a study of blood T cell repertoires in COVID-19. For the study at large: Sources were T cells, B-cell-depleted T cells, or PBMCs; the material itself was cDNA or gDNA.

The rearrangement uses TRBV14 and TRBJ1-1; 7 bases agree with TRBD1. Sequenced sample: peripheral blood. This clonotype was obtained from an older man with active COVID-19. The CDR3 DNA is TGTGCCAGCAGCCCGACAGGGAGGAACACTGAAGCTTTCTTT. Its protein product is CASSPTGRNTEAFF.